This T cell receptor (beta chain) is from a study of monozygotic twins with inflammatory bowel disease. The germline V gene has CDR1 DFQATT and CDR2 SNEGSKA (reference sequence). The CDR3 contains 15 residues. Findings and limits, study-wide: The authors could not tell different T cell subtypes apart.

Each UMI, carrying a 6-nucleotide sample barcode, came from template switching. TCRdb reprocessed the 5' RACE reads and keeps a single row for each CDR3 protein, giving no DNA. Its clone listing holds approximately 160,000 distinct CDR3 sequences. As regards this clonotype: Its matching antigen is unknown.

The chain couples TRBV20-1 to TRBJ2-1; TCRdb's D call of TRBD2 is untestable without DNA. The source is a human donor with ulcerative colitis or Crohn's disease, or a healthy co-twin of an affected twin (not recorded which). The sample was blood. CDR3 residues: CSAAYGTSGSNEQFF.